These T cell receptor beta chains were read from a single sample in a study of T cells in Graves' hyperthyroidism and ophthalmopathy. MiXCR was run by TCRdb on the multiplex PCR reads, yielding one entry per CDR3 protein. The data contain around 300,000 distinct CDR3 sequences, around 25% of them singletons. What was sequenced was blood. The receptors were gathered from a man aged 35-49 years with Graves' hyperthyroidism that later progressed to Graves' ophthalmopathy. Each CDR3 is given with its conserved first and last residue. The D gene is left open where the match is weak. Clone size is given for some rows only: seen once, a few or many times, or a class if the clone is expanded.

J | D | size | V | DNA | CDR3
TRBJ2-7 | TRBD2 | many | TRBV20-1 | TGCAGTGCGAGACCTCGGGAGAGCGGGAGCTCCTACGAGCAGTACTTC | CSARPRESGSSYEQYF
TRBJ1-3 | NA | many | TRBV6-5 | TGTGCCAGCGACACCACGAACTCTGGAAACACCATATATTTT | CASDTTNSGNTIYF
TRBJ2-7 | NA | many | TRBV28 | TGTGCCACCCGGGTAGGGACCGGTGAGGAGCAGTACTTC | CATRVGTGEEQYF
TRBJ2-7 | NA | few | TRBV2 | TGTGCCAGCAGGAACTGGGGTACGACCTACGAGCAGTACTTC | CASRNWGTTYEQYF
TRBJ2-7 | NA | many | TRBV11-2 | TGTGCCAGCAGCTTTGGATCAGGGAACTACGAGCAGTACTTC | CASSFGSGNYEQYF
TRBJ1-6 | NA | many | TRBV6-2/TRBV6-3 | TGTGCCAGCAGCTACGGGATCCGAGCTAATTCACCCCTCCACTTT | CASSYGIRANSPLHF
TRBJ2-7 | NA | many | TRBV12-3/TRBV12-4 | TGTGCCAGCAGTTTATCGGGGTTTGGCTACGAGCAGTACTTC | CASSLSGFGYEQYF
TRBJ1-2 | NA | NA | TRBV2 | TGTGCCAGCTACCGTACGACAGGAACGCTCGATGGCTACACCTTC | CASYRTTGTLDGYTF
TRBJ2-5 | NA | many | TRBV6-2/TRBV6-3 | TGTGCCAGCAGTTTGCGACGGCGACGCCAAGAGACCCAGTACTTC | CASSLRRRRQETQYF
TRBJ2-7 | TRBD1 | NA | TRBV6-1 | TGTGCCAGCAGAGAGGGACAGAAATACGAGCAGTACTTC | CASREGQKYEQYF
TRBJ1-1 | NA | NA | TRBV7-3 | TGTGCCAGCAGCTGGGCGGGGGACACTGAAGCTTTCTTT | CASSWAGDTEAFF
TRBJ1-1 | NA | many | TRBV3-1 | TGTGCCAGCAGCCAAGTTGAGGACCGGCCATACGCGAACACTGAAGCTTTCTTT | CASSQVEDRPYANTEAFF
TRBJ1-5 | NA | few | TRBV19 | TGTGCCAGTAGGCTCAGGGGAAGCAATCAGCCCCAGCATTTT | CASRLRGSNQPQHF
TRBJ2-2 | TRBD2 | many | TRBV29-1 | TGCGCGACTAGCGGGCATTCAGGTACCGGGGAGCTGTTTTTT | CATSGHSGTGELFF
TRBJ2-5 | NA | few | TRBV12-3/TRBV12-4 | TGTGCCAGCAGTTTGGTAGTAGGGGATCGTAGGACCCAGTACTTC | CASSLVVGDRRTQYF
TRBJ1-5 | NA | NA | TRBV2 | TGTGCCAGCAGTGAACGGCGGACTCAGCCCCAGCATTTT | CASSERRTQPQHF
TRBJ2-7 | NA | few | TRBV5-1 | TGCGCCAGCAGCTTGGTGGATCCAGGGTCGGGGGAGCAGTACTTC | CASSLVDPGSGEQYF
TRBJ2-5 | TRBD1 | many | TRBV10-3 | TGTGCCATCAGTGAAAAGACAGGGATTAAAGAGACCCAGTACTTC | CAISEKTGIKETQYF
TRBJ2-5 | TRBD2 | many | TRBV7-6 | TGTGCCAGCAGCTTACGGACTAGCGGGAGGGTGGAGACCCAGTACTTC | CASSLRTSGRVETQYF
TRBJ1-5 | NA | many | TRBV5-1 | TGCGCCAGCCGGGCTTCCGACCAGTTGCCCCAGCATTTT | CASRASDQLPQHF
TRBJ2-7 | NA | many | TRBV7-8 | TGTACCAGCAGCCCCTCTACCGAGCAGTACTTC | CTSSPSTEQYF
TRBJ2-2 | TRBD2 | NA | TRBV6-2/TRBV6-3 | TGTGCCAGCAGTTCCGAGGGACTAGCGGGAGAAAGGGAGCTGTTTTTT | CASSSEGLAGERELFF
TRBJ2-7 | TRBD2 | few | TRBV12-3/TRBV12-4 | TGTGCCAGCAGTTTAGGAGCGGGAGAGGGCTACGAGCAGTACTTC | CASSLGAGEGYEQYF
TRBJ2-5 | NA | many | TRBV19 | TGTGCCAGTAGTATGGGGGTAGGCGAGACCCAGTACTTC | CASSMGVGETQYF
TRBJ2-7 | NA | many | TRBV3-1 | TGTGCCAGCAGCCAAGCTGGGGGCTACGAGCAGTACTTC | CASSQAGGYEQYF
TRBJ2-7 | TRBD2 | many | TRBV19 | TGTGCCAGTAGCGAAAGCGGGAGTATCTCCTACGAGCAGTACTTC | CASSESGSISYEQYF
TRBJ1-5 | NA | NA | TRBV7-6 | TGTGCCAGCAGCCTTGGACGGGGGGCTTTTATCAATCAGCCCCAGCATTTT | CASSLGRGAFINQPQHF
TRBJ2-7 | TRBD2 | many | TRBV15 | TGTGCCACCAGCAGAGATCCAGGGACTAGGGTGGCGCAGTACTTC | CATSRDPGTRVAQYF
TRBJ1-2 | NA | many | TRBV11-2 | TGTGCCAGCAGCCAAAGGGGAGGAGGGGTGAACTATGGCTACACCTTC | CASSQRGGGVNYGYTF
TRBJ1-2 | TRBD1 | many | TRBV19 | TGTGCCAGTAGTATTGATCTTCTCAGGACAGGTTTTTCTGGCTACACCTTC | CASSIDLLRTGFSGYTF
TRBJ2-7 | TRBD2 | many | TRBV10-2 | TGCGCCAGCAGTGAGGGCATCGGGACTAGCGGGAGACTCGAGCAGTACTTC | CASSEGIGTSGRLEQYF
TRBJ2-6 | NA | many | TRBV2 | TGTGCCAGCAGTTCTGAGGCAGGGCTAGGGGCCAACGTCCTGACTTTC | CASSSEAGLGANVLTF
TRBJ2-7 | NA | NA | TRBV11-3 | TGTGCCAGCAGCCCGCGAGGCTCCCCCACCCACGAGCAGTACTTC | CASSPRGSPTHEQYF
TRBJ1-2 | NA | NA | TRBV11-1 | TGTGCCAGCAGCTTATCGGGGTCGGAAGGCTACACCTTC | CASSLSGSEGYTF
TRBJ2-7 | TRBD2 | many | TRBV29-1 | TGCAGCGTTGGCCGACTAGCGGGTTCTTACGAGCAGTACTTC | CSVGRLAGSYEQYF
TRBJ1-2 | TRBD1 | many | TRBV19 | TGTGCCACGCAAAACCAGGGGGCGAGGGGCTACACCTTC | CATQNQGARGYTF
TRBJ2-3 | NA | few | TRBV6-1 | TGTGCCAGCAGTGAGGGACGGGACACAGATACGCAGTATTTT | CASSEGRDTDTQYF